This T cell receptor beta chain is from a study of blood T cell repertoires in COVID-19 (TCRdb year 2020). Study-level background: Samples from collaborators originated in the United States, Italy and Spain and spanned both the acute and convalescent phases of COVID-19. The material from the prospective study consisted of cDNA or gDNA derived from T cells, B-cell-depleted T cells, or PBMCs. The dataset comprised deeply sampled blood TCRbeta repertoires from subjects exposed to, actively infected with, or recovered from COVID-19. The repertoires were released in a freely available public database meant as a resource for research on the immune response to SARS-CoV-2. Samples came from the ongoing ImmuneRACE study (first 160 participants) plus 1,254 subjects from 6 global collaborators. Nearly every sample came with metadata listing a de-identified subject ID, COVID-19 status, age in years and sex. Where available, HLA class I and class II types were obtained from metadata supplied by the sample provider rather than from assay-based typing. Broader findings and caveats from the paper: Clinical and demographic metadata were provided uncurated, with the amount varying by source and participant.

TCRbeta CDR3 regions were amplified from genomic DNA using the immunoSEQ Assay, a bias-controlled multiplex PCR. The paper's data handling went like this. The number of nucleated cells in each sample was estimated from the amplification of reference gene primers within the assay. To quantify the absolute abundance of each unique TCRbeta CDR3 rearrangement, sequence reads were collapsed and filtered. For each sample, productive Simpson clonality was calculated as the square root of Simpson's diversity index across productive rearrangements. The immuneACCESS repertoire file appears here via TCRdb, limited to in-frame rearrangements. These files lack a portion of the clones; in checked studies, under half of the deficit traces to unresolved V genes, and the cause of the others is not known. The V and J calls and the clone size are those of that table, but D and trimming were determined from the DNA. The sample includes around 190,000 clones, with around 80% observed a single time. The biggest ten clones account for roughly 6.4% of the sample.

With regard to this clone: The antigen this receptor binds is unknown. No base quality values were provided; no much bigger clone lies one nucleotide off.

Collaborating institutions collected whole blood in K2EDTA tubes following their own protocols. For TCRbeta analysis, collaborators shipped samples as frozen whole blood, isolated PBMCs, or DNA extracted from either of those sample types. The sequenced sample was peripheral blood. The sequence derives from a man aged 55 to 70 with acute or convalescent COVID-19.

The CDR3 amino acid sequence is: CASSLGTGGDGYTF. The DNA sequence reads TGCGCCAGCAGCTTGGGGACAGGGGGCGATGGCTACACCTTC. The rearrangement combines TRBV5-1 with TRBJ1-2; TRBD1 matches 11 bases in the middle. Taken from the germline V gene, the CDR1 and CDR2 loops are SGHRS and YFSETQ. Taken from cysteine to phenylalanine, the CDR3 has 14 residues. Kept here is only the CDR3 DNA, which spans 42 bases and is read in frame from base 1. V has 0 bases trimmed and J has 6 bases trimmed; junction bases matching no gene number 1.